The source of this T cell receptor (beta chain) is a study of shared clonotypes between healthy human individuals. Study results and limitations: Memory subsets generally showed smaller estimated richness than naive subsets did.

With respect to this clone: What it binds is unknown.

The method was immunoSEQ multiplex PCR; TCRdb's version includes in-frame clones alone and lacks a portion of them. The data contain about 580,000 clones, 98% of them singletons. This CDR3 region has 15 residues. Trimming removed 2 bases at V and 1 base at J, with 9 bases between. The germline V gene has CDR1 MNHNY and CDR2 SVGAGI (reference sequence). CD45RO-negative, CCR7-positively selected cells formed the naive CD8 fraction, excluding terminally differentiated effector memory CD45RA+ cells. Specimen: naive CD8+ T cells sorted from blood. The chain uses TRBV6-6 and TRBJ1-3; D uncertain. The receptor comes from a man under 40 in good health. The CDR3 loop reads CASSYAGTSGNTIYF. In DNA form, the CDR3 reads TGTGCCAGCAGTTACGCGGGAACTTCTGGAAACACCATATATTTT.